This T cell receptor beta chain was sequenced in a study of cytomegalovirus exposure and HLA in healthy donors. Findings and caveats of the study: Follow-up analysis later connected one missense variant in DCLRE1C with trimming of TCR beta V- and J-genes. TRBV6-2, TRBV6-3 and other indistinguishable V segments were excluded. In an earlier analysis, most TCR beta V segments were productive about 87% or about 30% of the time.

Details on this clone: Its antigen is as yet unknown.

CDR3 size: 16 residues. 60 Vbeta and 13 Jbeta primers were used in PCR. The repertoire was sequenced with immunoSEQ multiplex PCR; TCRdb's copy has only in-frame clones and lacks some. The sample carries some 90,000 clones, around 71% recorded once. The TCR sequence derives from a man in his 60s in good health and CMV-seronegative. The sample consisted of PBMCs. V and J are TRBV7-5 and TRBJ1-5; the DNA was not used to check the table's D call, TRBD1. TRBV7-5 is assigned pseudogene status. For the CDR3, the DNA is TGTGTCAGAAGCCACGACAGGGGTATTAGCAATCAGCCCCAGCATTTT. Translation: CVRSHDRGISNQPQHF.